Below are 28 T cell receptor beta chains sequenced from a single sample in a study of graft-versus-host responses after intestinal transplantation. The table came from immunoSEQ multiplex PCR; TCRdb's copy has only in-frame clones and leaves some out. Of about 130,000 clones listed, nearly 95% are singletons. Their antigen targets remain unknown. The sequences come from unstimulated CD4+ T cells sorted from spleen or lymph node cells, collected before intestinal transplant. These receptors all come from a human donor who received an intestinal transplant.

The chain has TRBV9 and TRBJ1-4; D unclear. Germline assignment: CDR1 SGDLS and CDR2 YYNGEE. V lost 0 bases, J lost 0 bases, and 9 bases lay in between. The CDR3 spans 16 residues. CDR3 residues: CASSVDSGPTNEKLFF. CDR3 bases: TGTGCCAGCAGCGTAGATTCTGGGCCAACTAATGAAAAACTGTTTTTT.

The CDR3 DNA is TGTGCCAGCGGTAGCACAGGGAATAGCAATCAGCCCCAGCATTTT. Translated, it gives CASGSTGNSNQPQHF. This chain joins TRBV2 and TRBJ1-5, with a weak D call TRBD1 (6 bases). V gave up 8 bases and J gave up 0 bases, with 14 bases separating them. This CDR3 has 15 amino acids. From germline, CDR1 is SNHLY and CDR2 FYNNEI. The complete variable domain, with remaining parts taken from reference TRBV2 and TRBJ1-5, reads EPEVTQTPSHQVTQMGQEVILRCVPISNHLYFYWYRQILGQKVEFLVSFYNNEISEKSEIFDDQFSVERPDGSNFTLKIRSTKLEDSAMYFCASGSTGNSNQPQHFGDGTRLSIL.

The chain joins TRBV5-1 to TRBJ1-2; D gene uncertain. Germline assignment: CDR1 SGHRS and CDR2 YFSETQ. CDR3 length equals 13 residues. Deletions cut 0 bases from V and 2 bases from J, with 5 bases between. The CDR3 protein is CASSLGLNYGYTF. CDR3 in DNA: TGCGCCAGCAGCTTGGGACTCAACTATGGCTACACCTTC.

CDR3 sequence (DNA): TGCGCCAGCAGCTTGTATAGCGGGAGGATCGGCGGGGAGCTGTTTTTT. As protein: CASSLYSGRIGGELFF. The chain is built from TRBV5-1 and TRBJ2-2, with 10 bases aligning to TRBD2. This CDR3 has 16 residues. Germline V CDR1 and CDR2: SGHRS, YFSETQ. The V segment lost 1 base and the J segment 7 bases; nucleotides outside the gene matches: 7. Complete variable domain (other parts from reference TRBV5-1 and TRBJ2-2): KAGVTQTPRYLIKTRGQQVTLSCSPISGHRSVSWYQQTPGQGLQFLFEYFSETQRNKGNFPGRFSGRQFSNSRSEMNVSTLELGDSALYLCASSLYSGRIGGELFFGEGSRLTVL.

This rearrangement joins TRBV5-1 to TRBJ2-3; TRBD1 or TRBD2 may be the D gene (5 bases each). CDR1 is SGHRS, CDR2 YFSETQ, per germline. Trimming removed 5 bases from V and 4 bases from J, with 17 bases in between. The CDR3 is made up of 15 amino acids. In DNA, the CDR3 is TGCGCCAGCAGTCAGAGTCGGCTGGGGGCAGATACGCAGTATTTT. Translating gives CASSQSRLGADTQYF.

V usage is TRBV10-3 and J usage is TRBJ2-5; TRBD2 matches at 10 bases. V was clipped by 0 bases and J by 9 bases; unmatched bases: 13. CDR1 is ENHRY, CDR2 SYGVKD, per germline. The CDR3 totals 17 residues. CDR3 coding DNA: TGTGCCATCAGTGAGTCGAGACTAGCGGGTCGGATGTTAGCCCAGTACTTC. Encoded protein: CAISESRLAGRMLAQYF.

V is TRBV2 and J is TRBJ2-2; 7 positions match TRBD1. Germline values: CDR1 SNHLY, CDR2 FYNNEI. J gave up 1 base and V 5 bases, and 4 bases lay outside the gene matches. This CDR3 region has 15 residues. In DNA, the CDR3 is TGTGCCAGCAGTAAGGGGGACAGGAACACCGGGGAGCTGTTTTTT. It codes for CASSKGDRNTGELFF.

The genes are TRBV5-1 and TRBJ2-4; D could derive from TRBD1 or TRBD2 (5 bases each). This CDR3 spans 15 amino acids. Germline lookup yields CDR1 SGHRS and CDR2 YFSETQ. V was trimmed by 0 bases and J by 9 bases, leaving 16 bases between them. The CDR3 reads CASSLAGTSDPIQYF. The CDR3 DNA reads as TGCGCCAGCAGCTTGGCTGGGACCTCAGATCCCATTCAGTACTTC.

In its sample, this clone was seen once. The V and J genes are TRBV11-1 and TRBJ2-1; TRBD2 aligns across 13 bases. The CDR3 is 17 amino acids. Germline V CDR1 and CDR2: SGHAT, FQDESV (reference sequence). V lost 6 bases, J lost 9 bases, and 14 bases stayed unmatched. The CDR3 coding sequence is TGTGCCAGCAGTTCTACTAGCGGGAGGGCCCAAAGGACTGAGCAGTTCTTC. Its translation: CASSSTSGRAQRTEQFF.

The chain is built from TRBV18 and TRBJ1-1; D unresolved. Germline V gene data show CDR1 as KGHSH and CDR2 as LQKENI. The ends were cut back, 1 base at V and 1 base at J, with 10 bases in the middle. This CDR3 contains 15 residues. The CDR3 loop reads CASSPLGGRNTEAFF. The CDR3 DNA follows: TGTGCCAGCTCACCACTTGGAGGGCGGAACACTGAAGCTTTCTTT.

The rearrangement joins TRBV5-5 to TRBJ1-3, with TRBD1 matching over 12 bases. V shed 1 base, J shed 4 bases, and the junction held 3 bases outside the gene matches. Germline lookup yields CDR1 SGHKS and CDR2 YYEKEE (reference sequence). This CDR3 comprises 16 residues. DNA for the CDR3: TGTGCCAGCAGCTTGTGGGACAGGGGGCAAGGAAACACCATATATTTT. It encodes CASSLWDRGQGNTIYF.

This chain links TRBV6-5 with TRBJ2-1; D is possibly TRBD1 (6 bases). Trimming took off 2 bases at V and 4 bases at J, with 6 bases between the two ends. CDR3 length: 13 amino acids. Germline CDR1 is MNHEY and CDR2 is SVGAGI. The CDR3 reads CASSYGQYNEQFF. CDR3 DNA sequence: TGTGCCAGCAGTTACGGACAGTACAATGAGCAGTTCTTC.

This sequence joins TRBV28 and TRBJ2-7, with D maybe TRBD1 (5 bases). With 4 bases removed from V and 5 bases from J, the gap between germline ends came to 9 bases. This CDR3 has 12 residues. Germline CDR1 reads MDHEN; CDR2 reads SYDVKM. Written as DNA, the CDR3 is TGTGCCAGCAGTTCCGCCAGGGACGAGCAGTACTTC. Residues: CASSSARDEQYF.

CDR3 nucleotide sequence: TGCAGTGCTAGAGGCGAGACCCAGTACTTC. Protein product: CSARGETQYF. The chain recombines TRBV20-1 with TRBJ2-5; D uncertain. The germline gives CDR1 DFQATT, CDR2 SNEGSKA (reference sequence). This CDR3 region has 10 residues. V lost 1 base and J 5 bases, leaving 2 bases between the germline ends.

The CDR3 reads CASSTSRLGAYNEQFF. CDR3 DNA: TGCGCCAGCAGCACCTCCCGACTAGGGGCGTACAATGAGCAGTTCTTC. The V call is TRBV5-1, the J call TRBJ2-1; D might be TRBD2 (6 bases). Trimming took 4 bases from V and 4 from J, leaving 18 bases between them. Germline-derived CDR1 and CDR2 are SGHRS and YFSETQ. The CDR3 loop spans 16 amino acids.

This clone appeared once. V is TRBV6-5 and J is TRBJ2-5; D is tentatively TRBD1 or TRBD2 (5 bases each). Per the germline V gene, CDR1 is MNHEY and CDR2 is SVGAGI. Trimming shortened V by 0 bases and J by 13 bases, and 18 bases separated the two germline ends. The CDR3 has 14 residues. The CDR3 DNA follows: TGTGCCAGCAGTTACTCTGGGACGGGATCACTGTGGTACTTC. It codes for CASSYSGTGSLWYF.

This clone is a singleton in its sample. The chain recombines TRBV5-4 with TRBJ2-3; D might be TRBD1 (6 bases). Germline values: CDR1 SGHNT, CDR2 YYREEE (reference sequence). The CDR3 is made up of 14 amino acids. V was pared by 2 bases and J by 2 bases, with 9 bases between. The CDR3 sequence is CASSLGGITDTQYF. CDR3 sequence (DNA): TGTGCCAGCAGCTTAGGGGGAATCACAGATACGCAGTATTTT.

The J gene is TRBJ2-7, the V gene TRBV7-9; 10 bases are shared with TRBD2. The CDR3 covers 18 residues. CDR1 and CDR2 from the germline V gene are SEHNR and FQNEAQ (reference sequence). V was pared by 5 bases and J by 0 bases, with 13 bases of the junction left unmatched. The CDR3 coding sequence is TGTGCCAGCAGCCCTACTCCCCTGACTAGCGGGCTCTCCTACGAGCAGTACTTC. Protein: CASSPTPLTSGLSYEQYF.

V is TRBV28 and J is TRBJ2-5; the match to TRBD1 covers 7 bases. The DNA matches TRBJ2-7 better at its end, which makes the J call doubtful. The germline CDR1 and CDR2 sequences are MDHEN and SYDVKM. The CDR3 is made up of 14 amino acids. CDR3 DNA sequence: TGTGCCAGCACGGAGCAGGGGGACTCCTACGAGCAGTACTTC. Translated: CASTEQGDSYEQYF.

J is TRBJ1-5 and V is TRBV6-1; D remains ambiguous. Germline V gene data show CDR1 as MNHNS and CDR2 as SASEGT. The V end lost 4 bases, the J end lost 4 bases, and 8 bases lay between the germline ends. CDR3 size: 13 residues. For the CDR3, the DNA is TGTGCCAGCAGTGGTACAAGAAATCAGCCCCAGCATTTT. Translated, it gives CASSGTRNQPQHF.

The J gene is TRBJ1-2, the V gene TRBV6-6; perhaps TRBD1 as D (5 bases). This CDR3 region has 13 residues. The germline V gene has CDR1 MNHNY and CDR2 SVGAGI (reference sequence). The V and J ends lost 1 base and 6 bases respectively, with 9 bases between them. The CDR3 region has the DNA TGTGCCAGCAGTTACTTCCAGGGCAATGGCTACACCTTC. The encoded protein is CASSYFQGNGYTF.

The V and J genes are TRBV25-1 and TRBJ2-7; TRBD1 aligns across 7 bases. In germline, CDR1 is MGHDK, CDR2 SYGVNS. The length of the CDR3 is 13 residues. After removal of 5 bases from V and 3 bases from J, the junction contained 4 bases not matched to a gene. Here the CDR3 DNA reads TGTGCCAGCAGTCCGGCAGGGGGCTACGAGCAGTACTTC. Residues: CASSPAGGYEQYF.

This chain links TRBV7-3 with TRBJ2-3, with TRBD2 matching over 8 bases. The CDR3 extends over 13 amino acids. Germline values: CDR1 SGHTA, CDR2 FQGTGA. The junction had 3 bases not matched to a gene; V was cut back by 4 bases and J by 6 bases. The CDR3 here is CASSSRTSDTQYF. The CDR3 region has the DNA TGTGCCAGCAGCTCCCGGACTAGCGATACGCAGTATTTT. Full variable domain (outside the CDR3, taken from reference TRBV7-3 and TRBJ2-3): GAGVSQTPSNKVTEKGKYVELRCDPISGHTALYWYRQSLGQGPEFLIYFQGTGAADDSGLPNDRFFAVRPEGSVSTLKIQRTERGDSAVYLCASSSRTSDTQYFGPGTRLTVL.

This chain links TRBV28 with TRBJ2-5; the D gene is possibly TRBD1 (6 bases). From germline, CDR1 is MDHEN and CDR2 SYDVKM. V dropped 3 bases and J dropped 6 bases, with 17 bases sitting between them. The CDR3 runs to 15 residues. This CDR3 reads CASSFGGGGGKTQYF. The CDR3 DNA reads as TGTGCCAGCAGTTTTGGGGGCGGAGGCGGAAAGACCCAGTACTTC.

The chain couples TRBV14 to TRBJ2-6; 7 positions match TRBD2. Germline V gene lookup returns CDR1 SGHDN and CDR2 FVKESK. V lost 6 bases, J lost 1 base, and 3 bases stayed unmatched. The CDR3 extends over 15 amino acids. The CDR3 is CASRKGGSGANVLTF. The CDR3 DNA reads TGTGCCAGCAGGAAGGGAGGGTCTGGGGCCAACGTCCTGACTTTC.

The chain combines TRBV28 with TRBJ2-3, with TRBD2 matching 8 bases. Losses at the gene ends were 5 bases for V and 5 bases for J; bases not matched to a gene: 12. From germline, CDR1 is MDHEN and CDR2 SYDVKM. The CDR3 is 16 residues long. The CDR3 here is CASSAASSGFLDTQYF. DNA for the CDR3: TGTGCCAGCAGTGCAGCCTCTAGCGGGTTTTTAGATACGCAGTATTTT.

The V and J genes are TRBV6-1 and TRBJ2-1; D is possibly TRBD1 (5 bases). Trimming stripped 11 bases from V and 4 bases from J, with 15 bases between. Per germline, CDR1 MNHNS and CDR2 SASEGT. The CDR3 covers 13 residues. The CDR3 sequence: CASQGVPYNEQFF. In nucleotides, the CDR3 is TGTGCCTCCCAAGGGGTACCATACAATGAGCAGTTCTTC.

This chain links TRBV4-1 with TRBJ2-1; possibly TRBD2 for D (6 bases). This CDR3 comprises 13 residues. Germline CDR1 reads MGHRA; CDR2 reads YSYEKL. V was pared by 5 bases and J by 6 bases, with 11 bases between. CDR3 residues: CASSGGLSNEQFF. DNA for the CDR3: TGCGCCAGCAGCGGGGGACTGAGCAATGAGCAGTTCTTC.